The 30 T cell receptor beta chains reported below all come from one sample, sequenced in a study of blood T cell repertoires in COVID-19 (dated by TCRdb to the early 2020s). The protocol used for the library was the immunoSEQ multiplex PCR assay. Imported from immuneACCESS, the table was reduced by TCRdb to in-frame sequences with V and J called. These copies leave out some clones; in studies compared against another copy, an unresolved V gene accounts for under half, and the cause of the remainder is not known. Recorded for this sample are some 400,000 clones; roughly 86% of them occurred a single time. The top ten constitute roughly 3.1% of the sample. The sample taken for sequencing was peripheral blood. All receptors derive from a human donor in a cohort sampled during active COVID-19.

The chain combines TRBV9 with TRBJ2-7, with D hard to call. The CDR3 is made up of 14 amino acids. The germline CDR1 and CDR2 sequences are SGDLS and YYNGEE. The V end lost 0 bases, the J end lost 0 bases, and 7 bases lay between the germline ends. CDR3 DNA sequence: TGTGCCAGCAGCGTAGGGTCGAGCTCCTACGAGCAGTACTTC. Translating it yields CASSVGSSSYEQYF.

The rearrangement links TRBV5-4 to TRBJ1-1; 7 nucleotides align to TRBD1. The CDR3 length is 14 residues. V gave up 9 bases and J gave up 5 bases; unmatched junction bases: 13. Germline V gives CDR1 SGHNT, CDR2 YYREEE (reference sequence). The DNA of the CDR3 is TGTGCCACCCGGACAGGAAGAAGGGGGACTGAAGCTTTCTTT. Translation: CATRTGRRGTEAFF.

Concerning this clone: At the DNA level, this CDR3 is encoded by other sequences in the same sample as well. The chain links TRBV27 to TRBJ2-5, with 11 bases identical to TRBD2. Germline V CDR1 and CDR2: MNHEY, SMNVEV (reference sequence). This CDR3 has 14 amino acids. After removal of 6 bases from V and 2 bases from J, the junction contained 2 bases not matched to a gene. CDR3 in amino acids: CASRLAGEQETQYF. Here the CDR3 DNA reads TGTGCCAGCAGACTAGCGGGGGAACAAGAGACCCAGTACTTC.

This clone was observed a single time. For the CDR3, the DNA is TGCAGCGTTTCAACCTTCTCGACTAGCGGGACCTACAATGAGCAGTTCTTC. Its protein is CSVSTFSTSGTYNEQFF. The genes are TRBV29-1 and TRBJ2-1, with TRBD2 identical over 11 bases. Trimming at V came to 5 bases and at J to 2 bases, leaving 11 bases not matched to a gene. Germline V CDR1 and CDR2: SQVTM, ANQGSEA. The CDR3 extends over 17 amino acids.

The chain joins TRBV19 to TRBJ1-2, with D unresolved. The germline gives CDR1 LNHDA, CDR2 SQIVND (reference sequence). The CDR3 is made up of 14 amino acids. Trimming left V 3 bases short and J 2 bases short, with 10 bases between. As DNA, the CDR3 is TGTGCCAGTAGTATGCGCGAGGAGAACTATGGCTACACCTTC. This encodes CASSMREENYGYTF.

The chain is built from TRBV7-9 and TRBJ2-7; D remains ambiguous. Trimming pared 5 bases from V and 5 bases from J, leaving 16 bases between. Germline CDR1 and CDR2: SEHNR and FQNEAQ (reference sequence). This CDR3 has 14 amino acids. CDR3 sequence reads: CASSPLPPRHEQYF. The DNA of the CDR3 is TGTGCCAGCAGCCCCCTACCCCCGAGGCACGAGCAGTACTTC.

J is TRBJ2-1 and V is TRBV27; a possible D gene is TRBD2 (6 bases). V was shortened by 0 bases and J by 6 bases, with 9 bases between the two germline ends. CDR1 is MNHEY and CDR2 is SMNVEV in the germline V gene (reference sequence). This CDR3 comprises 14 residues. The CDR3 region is CASSLSRGFNEQFF. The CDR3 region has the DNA TGTGCCAGCAGTTTATCGCGGGGCTTCAATGAGCAGTTCTTC.

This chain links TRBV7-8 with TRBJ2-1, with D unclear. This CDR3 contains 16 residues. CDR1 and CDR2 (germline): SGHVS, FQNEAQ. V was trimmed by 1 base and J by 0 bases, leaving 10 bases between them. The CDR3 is CASSLVGSSSYNEQFF. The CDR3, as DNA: TGTGCCAGCAGCTTAGTGGGCAGTTCCTCCTACAATGAGCAGTTCTTC.

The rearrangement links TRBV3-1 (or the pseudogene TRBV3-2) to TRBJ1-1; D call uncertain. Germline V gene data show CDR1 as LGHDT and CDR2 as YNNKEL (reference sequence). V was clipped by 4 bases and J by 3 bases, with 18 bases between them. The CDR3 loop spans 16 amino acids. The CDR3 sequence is CASSRGLGIGDTEAFF. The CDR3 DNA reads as TGTGCCAGCAGCCGGGGTTTGGGGATCGGGGACACTGAAGCTTTCTTT.

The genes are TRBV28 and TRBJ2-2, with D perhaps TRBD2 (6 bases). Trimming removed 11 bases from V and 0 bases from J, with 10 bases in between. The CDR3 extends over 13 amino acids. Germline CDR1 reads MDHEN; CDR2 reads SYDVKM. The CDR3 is CAGRGTNTGELFF. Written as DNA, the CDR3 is TGTGCCGGCCGGGGGACGAACACCGGGGAGCTGTTTTTT.

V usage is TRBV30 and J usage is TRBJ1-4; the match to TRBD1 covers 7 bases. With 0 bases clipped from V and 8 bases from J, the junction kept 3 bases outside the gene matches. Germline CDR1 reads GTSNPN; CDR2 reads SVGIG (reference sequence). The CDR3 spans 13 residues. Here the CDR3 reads CAWSVRGREKLFF. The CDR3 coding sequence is TGTGCCTGGAGTGTAAGGGGGCGGGAAAAACTGTTTTTT.

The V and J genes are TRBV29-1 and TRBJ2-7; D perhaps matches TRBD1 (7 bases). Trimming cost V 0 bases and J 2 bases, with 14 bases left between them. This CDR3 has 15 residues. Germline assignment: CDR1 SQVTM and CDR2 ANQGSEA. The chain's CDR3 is CSVEDPRGAPYEQYF. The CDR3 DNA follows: TGCAGCGTTGAAGATCCCAGGGGGGCCCCCTACGAGCAGTACTTC.

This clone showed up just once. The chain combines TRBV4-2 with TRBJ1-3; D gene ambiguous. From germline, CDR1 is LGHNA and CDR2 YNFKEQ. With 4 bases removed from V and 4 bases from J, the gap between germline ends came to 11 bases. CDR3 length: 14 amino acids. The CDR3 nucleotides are TGTGCCAGCAGCCCTAACCCTTTCGGAAACACCATATATTTT. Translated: CASSPNPFGNTIYF.

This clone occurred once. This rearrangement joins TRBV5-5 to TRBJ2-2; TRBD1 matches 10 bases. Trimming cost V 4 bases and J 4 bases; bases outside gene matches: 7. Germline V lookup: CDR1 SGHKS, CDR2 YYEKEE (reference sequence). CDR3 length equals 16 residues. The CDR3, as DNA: TGTGCCAGCAGCACCGGGACAGGGGCCCTCACCGGGGAGCTGTTTTTT. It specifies CASSTGTGALTGELFF. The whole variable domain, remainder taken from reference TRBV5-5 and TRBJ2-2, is DAGVTQSPTHLIKTRGQQVTLRCSPISGHKSVSWYQQVLGQGPQFIFQYYEKEERGRGNFPDRFSARQFPNYSSELNVNALLLGDSALYLCASSTGTGALTGELFFGEGSRLTVL.

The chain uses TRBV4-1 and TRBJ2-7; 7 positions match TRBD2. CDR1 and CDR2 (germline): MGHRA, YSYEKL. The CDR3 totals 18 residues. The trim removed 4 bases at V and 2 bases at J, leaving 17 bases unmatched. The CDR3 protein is CASSPRGAREGRTYEQYF. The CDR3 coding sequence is TGCGCCAGCAGCCCCCGGGGAGCGAGGGAGGGCCGGACCTACGAGCAGTACTTC.

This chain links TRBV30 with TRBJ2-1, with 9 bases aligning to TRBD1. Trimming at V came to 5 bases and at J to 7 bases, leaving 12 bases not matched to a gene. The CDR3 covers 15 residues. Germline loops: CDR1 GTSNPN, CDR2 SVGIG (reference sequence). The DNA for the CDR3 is TGTGCCTGGGCCTCCCGGGACAGGGATTCTAATGAGCAGTTCTTC. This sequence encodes CAWASRDRDSNEQFF.

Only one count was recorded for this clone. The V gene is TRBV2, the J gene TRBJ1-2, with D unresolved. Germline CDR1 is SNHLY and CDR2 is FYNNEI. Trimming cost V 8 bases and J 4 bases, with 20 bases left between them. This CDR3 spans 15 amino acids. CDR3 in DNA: TGTGCCAGCTGCCGGCTTGTCCCCGGACTCTATGGCTACACCTTC. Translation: CASCRLVPGLYGYTF. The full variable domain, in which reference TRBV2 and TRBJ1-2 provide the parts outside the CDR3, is EPEVTQTPSHQVTQMGQEVILRCVPISNHLYFYWYRQILGQKVEFLVSFYNNEISEKSEIFDDQFSVERPDGSNFTLKIRSTKLEDSAMYFCASCRLVPGLYGYTFGSGTRLTVV.

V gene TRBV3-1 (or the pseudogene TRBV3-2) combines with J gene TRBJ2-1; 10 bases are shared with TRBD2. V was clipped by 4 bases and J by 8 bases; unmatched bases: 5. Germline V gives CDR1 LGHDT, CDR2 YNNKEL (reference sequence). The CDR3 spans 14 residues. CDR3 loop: CASSPGLAIHEQFF. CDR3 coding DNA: TGTGCCAGCAGCCCGGGACTAGCGATCCATGAGCAGTTCTTC.

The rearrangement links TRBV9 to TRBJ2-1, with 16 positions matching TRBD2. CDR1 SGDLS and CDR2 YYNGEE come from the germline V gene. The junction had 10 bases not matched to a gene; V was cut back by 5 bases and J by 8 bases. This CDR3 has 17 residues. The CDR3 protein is CASSTTAGTSGGDEQFF. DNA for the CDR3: TGTGCCAGCAGTACCACGGCCGGGACTAGCGGGGGGGATGAGCAGTTCTTC.

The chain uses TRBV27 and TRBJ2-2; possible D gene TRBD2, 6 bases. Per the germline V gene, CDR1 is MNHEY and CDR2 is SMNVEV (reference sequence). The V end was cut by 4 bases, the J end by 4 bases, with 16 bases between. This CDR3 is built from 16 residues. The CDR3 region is CASSWAGGVGTGELFF. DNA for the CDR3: TGTGCCAGCAGTTGGGCAGGCGGGGTTGGCACCGGGGAGCTGTTTTTT.

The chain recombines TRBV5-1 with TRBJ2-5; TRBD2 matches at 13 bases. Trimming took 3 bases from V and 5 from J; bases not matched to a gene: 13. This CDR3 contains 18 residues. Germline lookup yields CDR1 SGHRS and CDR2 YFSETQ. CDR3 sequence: CASSYLPTTSGGWETQYF. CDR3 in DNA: TGCGCCAGCAGCTACCTTCCGACGACTAGCGGGGGGTGGGAGACCCAGTACTTC.

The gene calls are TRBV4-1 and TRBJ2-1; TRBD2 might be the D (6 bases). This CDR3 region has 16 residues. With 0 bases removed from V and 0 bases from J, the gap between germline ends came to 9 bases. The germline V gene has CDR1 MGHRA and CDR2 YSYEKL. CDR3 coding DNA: TGCGCCAGCAGCCAAGATCTCGGGGGCTCCTACAATGAGCAGTTCTTC. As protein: CASSQDLGGSYNEQFF.

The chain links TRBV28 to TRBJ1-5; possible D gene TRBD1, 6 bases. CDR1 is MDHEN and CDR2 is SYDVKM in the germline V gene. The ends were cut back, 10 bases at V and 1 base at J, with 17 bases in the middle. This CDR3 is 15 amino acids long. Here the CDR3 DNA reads TGTGCCACCGGAGCCAGGGGAGGGAGCAATCAGCCCCAGCATTTT. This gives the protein CATGARGGSNQPQHF.

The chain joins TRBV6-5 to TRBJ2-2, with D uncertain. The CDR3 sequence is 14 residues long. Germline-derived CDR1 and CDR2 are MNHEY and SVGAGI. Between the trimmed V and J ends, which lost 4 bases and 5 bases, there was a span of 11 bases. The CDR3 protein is CASSWSLETGELFF. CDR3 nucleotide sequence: TGTGCCAGCAGTTGGAGCCTCGAGACCGGGGAGCTGTTTTTT.

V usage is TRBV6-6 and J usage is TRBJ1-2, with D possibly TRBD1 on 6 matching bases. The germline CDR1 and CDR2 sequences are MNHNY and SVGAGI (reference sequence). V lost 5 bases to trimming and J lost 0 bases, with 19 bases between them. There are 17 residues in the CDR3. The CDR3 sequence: CASSRTNRVPTNYGYTF. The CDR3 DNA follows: TGTGCCAGCAGTCGGACTAACAGGGTCCCAACTAACTATGGCTACACCTTC.

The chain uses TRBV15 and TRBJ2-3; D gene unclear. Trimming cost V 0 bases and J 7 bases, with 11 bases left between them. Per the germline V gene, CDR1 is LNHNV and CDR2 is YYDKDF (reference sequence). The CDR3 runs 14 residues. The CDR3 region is CATSRDASGNTQYF. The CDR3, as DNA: TGTGCCACCAGCAGAGACGCCTCGGGTAATACGCAGTATTTT.

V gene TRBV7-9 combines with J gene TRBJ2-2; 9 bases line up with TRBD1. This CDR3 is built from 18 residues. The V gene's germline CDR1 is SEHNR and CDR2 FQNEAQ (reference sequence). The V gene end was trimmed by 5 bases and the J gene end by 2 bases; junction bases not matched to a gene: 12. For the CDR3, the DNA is TGTGCCAGCAGCCGACAGGACAGGGGCCCTCGAAACACCGGGGAGCTGTTTTTT. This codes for CASSRQDRGPRNTGELFF.

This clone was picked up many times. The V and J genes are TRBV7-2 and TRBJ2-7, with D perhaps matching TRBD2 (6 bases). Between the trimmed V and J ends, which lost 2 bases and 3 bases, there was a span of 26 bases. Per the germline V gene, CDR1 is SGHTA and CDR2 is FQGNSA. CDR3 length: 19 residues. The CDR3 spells CASSLSLGGESSFFYEQYF. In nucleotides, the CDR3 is TGTGCCAGCAGCTTATCCCTCGGAGGGGAGTCTTCCTTCTTCTACGAGCAGTACTTC.

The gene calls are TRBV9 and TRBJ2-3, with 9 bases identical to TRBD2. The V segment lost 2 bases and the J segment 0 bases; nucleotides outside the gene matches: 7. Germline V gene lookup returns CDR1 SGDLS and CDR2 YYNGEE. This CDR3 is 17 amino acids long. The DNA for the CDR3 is TGTGCCAGCAGCGTCGCCGGACTAGCGAAGAGCACAGATACGCAGTATTTT. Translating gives CASSVAGLAKSTDTQYF.

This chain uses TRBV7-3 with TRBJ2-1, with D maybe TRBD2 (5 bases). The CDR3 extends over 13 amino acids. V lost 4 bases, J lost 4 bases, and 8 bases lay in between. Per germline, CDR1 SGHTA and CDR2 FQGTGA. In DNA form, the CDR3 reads TGTGCCAGCAGCTATACTAGGTACAATGAGCAGTTCTTC. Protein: CASSYTRYNEQFF.